The clone carrying this T cell receptor beta chain occurred many times. Its target is unknown. The sample comes from a study of spatial heterogeneity in lung cancer. The CDR3 loop spans 15 amino acids. Germline V lookup: CDR1 SNHLY, CDR2 FYNNEI. The V gene end was trimmed by 6 bases and the J gene end by 13 bases; junction bases not matched to a gene: 18. The time point was: sample taken at primary tumor resection. On each TCR cDNA molecule, a unique molecular identifier was present. TCRdb ran MiXCR on the 5' RACE reads and lists one entry per CDR3 protein. The sample carries tens of thousands of distinct CDR3 sequences, 7.5% to 8% recorded once. Whole-study findings and limits: Follow-up blood showed ubiquitous expanded tumor TCRs less than blood at resection did.

The clonotype comes from a male donor with early-stage non-small cell lung cancer. This sample comprised PBMCs, obtained at surgery. The chain combines TRBV2 with TRBJ2-1, with 7 bases that match TRBD1. The CDR3 reads CASSETGVQGEYQFF. The CDR3 DNA is TGTGCCAGCAGCGAAACCGGAGTCCAGGGGGAGTATCAGTTCTTC. Based on the CDR3 plus reference TRBV2 and TRBJ2-1, the full variable domain is EPEVTQTPSHQVTQMGQEVILRCVPISNHLYFYWYRQILGQKVEFLVSFYNNEISEKSEIFDDQFSVERPDGSNFTLKIRSTKLEDSAMYFCASSETGVQGEYQFFGPGTRLTVL.